Listed below are T cell receptor beta chains from one sample, sequenced in a study of blood T cell repertoires in COVID-19. Only in-frame clones appear in the TCRdb table, and some are missing; sequencing was by immunoSEQ multiplex PCR. In the table there are about 130,000 clones, approximately 80% of which are singletons. Sequencing was performed on peripheral blood. The receptors shown here come from a human donor in a cohort sampled during active COVID-19. Each CDR3 is given with its conserved first and last residue. Fields, in order: clone size, CDR3 length, J gene, D gene, V gene, CDR3 protein, CDR3 DNA. The D gene is left open where the match is weak. Size tells how often a clone was seen (once, few, many) or the class of an expanded clone, and some rows leave it out.

>.|15|TRBJ1-3|TRBD1|TRBV3-1/TRBV3-2
CASSRDRGRGNTIYF
TGTGCCAGCAGCCGGGACAGGGGTCGAGGAAACACCATATATTTT
>.|15|TRBJ1-3|.|TRBV7-3
CASSSTGGIGNTIYF
TGTGCCAGCAGCTCAACGGGGGGTATTGGAAACACCATATATTTT
>.|16|TRBJ1-3|TRBD1|TRBV5-1
CASSRDRSSSGNTIYF
TGCGCCAGCAGCAGGGACAGGTCGAGCTCTGGAAACACCATATATTTT
>.|13|TRBJ2-4|TRBD2|TRBV3-1/TRBV3-2
CASSQVAGAPQYF
TGTGCCAGCAGCCAAGTCGCGGGAGCCCCACAGTACTTC
>once|15|TRBJ2-5|.|TRBV11-1
CASSLAETRQETQYF
TGTGCCAGCAGCTTAGCGGAGACGCGGCAAGAGACCCAGTACTTC
>few|15|TRBJ2-2|TRBD1|TRBV19
CASVSGTGFTGELFF
TGTGCCAGTGTCTCCGGGACAGGTTTCACCGGGGAGCTGTTTTTT
>once|13|TRBJ1-5|.|TRBV12-3/TRBV12-4
CASSFNQGQPQHF
TGTGCCAGCAGTTTCAACCAGGGGCAGCCCCAGCATTTT
>.|13|TRBJ1-1|.|TRBV20-1
CSASKQLNTEAFF
TGCAGTGCTAGTAAACAACTGAACACTGAAGCTTTCTTT
>.|15|TRBJ2-1|TRBD2|TRBV6-5
CASSSGLAGGNEQFF
TGTGCCAGCAGCTCGGGACTAGCGGGGGGCAATGAGCAGTTCTTC
>.|14|TRBJ1-2|.|TRBV2
CASMYGGSLGGYTF
TGTGCCAGCATGTACGGGGGGTCCTTGGGTGGCTACACCTTC
>.|17|TRBJ1-5|.|TRBV21-1
CASSMGTGPFNDQPQHF
TGTGCCAGCAGCATGGGGACAGGGCCTTTTAATGATCAGCCCCAGCATTTT
>.|15|TRBJ1-5|.|TRBV6-2/TRBV6-3
CASSYGQTVALPQHF
TGTGCCAGCAGTTACGGGCAGACTGTAGCGTTGCCCCAGCATTTT
>.|18|TRBJ2-2|.|TRBV5-1
CASSRTLAHLQNTGELFF
TGCGCCAGCAGCCGGACACTCGCACACCTCCAGAACACCGGGGAGCTGTTTTTT
>.|15|TRBJ2-1|TRBD2|TRBV5-1
CASREGLAVDFEQFF
TGCGCCAGCAGAGAGGGACTAGCAGTAGATTTTGAGCAGTTCTTC
>.|17|TRBJ2-5|TRBD2|TRBV5-1
CASSPSRLAGGGETQYF
TGCGCCAGCAGCCCCTCAAGACTAGCGGGAGGAGGGGAGACCCAGTACTTC
>.|11|TRBJ2-7|.|TRBV7-9
CASSSPREQYF
TGTGCCAGCAGCTCCCCCCGCGAGCAGTACTTC
>.|15|TRBJ2-1|.|TRBV5-6
CASSLGPGTYNEQFF
TGTGCCAGCAGCTTGGGCCCGGGGACCTACAATGAGCAGTTCTTC
>few|15|TRBJ1-2|TRBD1|TRBV7-8
CASSPSPTGPYGYTF
TGTGCCAGCAGCCCCAGCCCGACAGGGCCGTATGGCTACACCTTC
>.|15|TRBJ2-1|TRBD1|TRBV5-6
CASSFIQGSDNEQFF
TGTGCCAGCAGCTTTATACAGGGGAGTGACAATGAGCAGTTCTTC
>.|14|TRBJ1-1|.|TRBV4-1
CASSHPGMNTEAFF
TGCGCCAGCAGCCATCCAGGGATGAACACTGAAGCTTTCTTT
>.|14|TRBJ1-2|.|TRBV4-2
CASSPGGGLKGYTF
TGTGCCAGCAGCCCCGGCGGGGGGCTGAAAGGCTACACCTTC
>.|17|TRBJ1-1|TRBD1|TRBV10-3
CAISESGQGRGNTEAFF
TGTGCCATCAGTGAGTCCGGACAGGGACGGGGAAACACTGAAGCTTTCTTT
>.|16|TRBJ1-4|.|TRBV5-1
CASSLAPGLPNEKLFF
TGCGCCAGCAGCTTGGCCCCAGGCCTCCCTAATGAAAAACTGTTTTTT
>.|15|TRBJ1-1|TRBD1|TRBV7-3
CASSPPGTENTEAFF
TGTGCCAGCAGCCCACCCGGGACAGAGAACACTGAAGCTTTCTTT
>.|15|TRBJ2-1|TRBD2|TRBV19
CASSIMVSGVAEQFF
TGTGCCAGTAGTATTATGGTTAGCGGGGTAGCTGAGCAGTTCTTC
>many|14|TRBJ1-1|.|TRBV5-1
CASSLGGQNTEAFF
TGCGCCAGCAGCTTGGGAGGTCAGAACACTGAAGCTTTCTTT
>.|19|TRBJ1-5|TRBD1|TRBV24-1
CATSDFRDRGIYSNQPQHF
TGTGCCACCAGTGATTTTCGGGACAGGGGAATTTATAGCAATCAGCCCCAGCATTTT
>once|19|TRBJ2-7|.|TRBV1
CTSSSVVGGGDWGWDEQYF
TGCACCAGCAGCTCCGTAGTAGGTGGCGGAGACTGGGGCTGGGACGAGCAGTACTTC